This T cell receptor (beta chain) was profiled in a study of sequential checkpoint blockade in melanoma. Background on the study: Patients were randomized 1:1 to nivolumab-then-ipilimumab or ipilimumab-then-nivolumab first-line. Each arm's sequence ended with maintenance nivolumab.

The CDR3 sequence is 16 residues long. J lost 5 bases, V lost 6 bases, and 14 bases had no gene match. CDR1 and CDR2 (germline): SEHNR, FQNEAQ (reference sequence). Using immunoSEQ multiplex PCR, the repertoire was profiled, and TCRdb retains in-frame clones only, with some absent. Here the sample spans a few thousand clones, around 70% being singletons. Treatment specified: randomized to nivolumab then ipilimumab (arm A) or the reverse (arm B). DNA-damaging chemotherapy had not been given to any patient beforehand. Sorted cells were live CD3+CD8+, lacking CD19 and CD56, from PBMCs. Material: CD8+ T cells sorted from blood (inferred from file names), obtained from a patient given nivolumab and ipilimumab in sequence. V is TRBV7-9 and J is TRBJ1-1; TRBD1 matches 8 bases. The TCR sequence derives from a human donor with melanoma. The CDR3 DNA reads TGTGCCAGCAGTGACCGGACAGGGAGGCGGTGGACTGAAGCTTTCTTT. This encodes CASSDRTGRRWTEAFF.